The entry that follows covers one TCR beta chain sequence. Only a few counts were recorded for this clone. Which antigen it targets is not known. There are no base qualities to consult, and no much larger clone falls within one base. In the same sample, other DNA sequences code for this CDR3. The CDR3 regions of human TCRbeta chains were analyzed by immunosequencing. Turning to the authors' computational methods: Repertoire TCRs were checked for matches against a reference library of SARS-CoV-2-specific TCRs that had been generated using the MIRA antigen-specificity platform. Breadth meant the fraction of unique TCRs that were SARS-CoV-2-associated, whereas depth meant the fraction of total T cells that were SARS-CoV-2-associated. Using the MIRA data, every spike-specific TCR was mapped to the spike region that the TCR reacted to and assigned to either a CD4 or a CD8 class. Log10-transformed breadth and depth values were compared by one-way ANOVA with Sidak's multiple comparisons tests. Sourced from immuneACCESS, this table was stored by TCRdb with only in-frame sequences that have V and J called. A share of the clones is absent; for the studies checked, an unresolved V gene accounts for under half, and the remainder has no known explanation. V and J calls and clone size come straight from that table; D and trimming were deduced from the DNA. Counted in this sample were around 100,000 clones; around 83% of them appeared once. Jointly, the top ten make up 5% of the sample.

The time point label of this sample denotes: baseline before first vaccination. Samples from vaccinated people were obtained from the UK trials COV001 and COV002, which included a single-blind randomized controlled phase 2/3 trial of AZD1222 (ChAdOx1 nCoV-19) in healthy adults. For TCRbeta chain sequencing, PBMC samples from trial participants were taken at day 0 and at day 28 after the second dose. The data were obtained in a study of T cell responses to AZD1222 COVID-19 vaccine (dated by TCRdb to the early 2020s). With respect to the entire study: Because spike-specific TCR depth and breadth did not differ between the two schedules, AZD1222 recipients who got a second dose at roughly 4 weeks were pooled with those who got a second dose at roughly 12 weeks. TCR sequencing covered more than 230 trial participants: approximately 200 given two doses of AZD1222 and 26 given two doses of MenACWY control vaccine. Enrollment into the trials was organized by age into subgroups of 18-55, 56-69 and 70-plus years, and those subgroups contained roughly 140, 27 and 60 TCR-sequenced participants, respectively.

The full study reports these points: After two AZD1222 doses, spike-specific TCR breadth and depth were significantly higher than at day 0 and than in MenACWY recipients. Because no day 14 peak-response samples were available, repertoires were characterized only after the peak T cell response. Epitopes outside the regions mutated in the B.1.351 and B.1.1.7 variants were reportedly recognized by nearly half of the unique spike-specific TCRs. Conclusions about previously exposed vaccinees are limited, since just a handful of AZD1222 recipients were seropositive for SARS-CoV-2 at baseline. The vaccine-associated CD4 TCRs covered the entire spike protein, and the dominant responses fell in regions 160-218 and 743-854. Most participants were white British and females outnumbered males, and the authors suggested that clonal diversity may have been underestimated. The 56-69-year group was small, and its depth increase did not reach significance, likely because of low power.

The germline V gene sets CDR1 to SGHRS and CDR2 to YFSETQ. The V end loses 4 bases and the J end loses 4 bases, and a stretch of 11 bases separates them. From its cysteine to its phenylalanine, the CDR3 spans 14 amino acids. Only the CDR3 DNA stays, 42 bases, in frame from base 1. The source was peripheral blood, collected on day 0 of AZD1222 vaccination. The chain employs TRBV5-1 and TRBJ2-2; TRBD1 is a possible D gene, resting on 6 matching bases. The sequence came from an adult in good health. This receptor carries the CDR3 CASSPGQITGELFF. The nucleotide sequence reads TGCGCCAGCAGCCCTGGACAGATCACCGGGGAGCTGTTTTTT.